Below are 7 T cell receptor beta chains sequenced from a single sample in a study of T-cell reconstitution after alpha-beta-depleted transplantation in children. Unique molecular identifiers were incorporated when the TCRbeta library was constructed. TCRdb redid the calling of the PCR reads with MiXCR, one entry per CDR3 protein. Of a few hundred thousand distinct CDR3 sequences in the sample, approximately 10% were seen once. Sample: PBMCs from the stem cell graft donor, taken from the stem cell graft. The receptors derive from a human donor who donated a stem cell graft to a child with acute lymphoblastic leukemia.

The genes are TRBV7-9 and TRBJ2-3, with 7 bases that match TRBD2. Losses at the gene ends were 1 base for V and 3 bases for J; bases not matched to a gene: 1. Germline CDR1 reads SEHNR; CDR2 reads FQNEAQ (reference sequence). This CDR3 has 14 amino acids. The CDR3 bases are TGTGCCAGCAGCTTAGTACTAGCGACAGATACGCAGTATTTT. As protein: CASSLVLATDTQYF.

This clonotype has more than one count but fewer than ten. CDR3 residues: CASSSISNTEAFF. The DNA for the CDR3 is TGCGCCAGCAGCTCAATCAGCAACACTGAAGCTTTCTTT. This sequence joins TRBV5-1 and TRBJ1-1; D is unclear. V was pared by 3 bases and J by 2 bases, with 8 bases between. Germline CDR1 SGHRS, CDR2 YFSETQ. The CDR3 has 13 amino acids.

This clonotype was counted many times. The gene calls are TRBV5-6 and TRBJ2-3; D tentatively fits TRBD1 or TRBD2 (5 bases each). The CDR3 is made up of 16 amino acids. Germline loops: CDR1 SGHDT, CDR2 YYEEEE. V lost 2 bases, J lost 2 bases, and 15 bases lay in between. For the CDR3, the DNA is TGTGCCAGCAGCTTTTTCCGGGACGGCTTCACAGATACGCAGTATTTT. Translation gives CASSFFRDGFTDTQYF. Drawing the rest from reference TRBV5-6 and TRBJ2-3, the complete variable domain is DAGVTQSPTHLIKTRGQQVTLRCSPKSGHDTVSWYQQALGQGPQFIFQYYEEEERQRGNFPDRFSGHQFPNYSSELNVNALLLGDSALYLCASSFFRDGFTDTQYFGPGTRLTVL.

This chain uses TRBV7-9 with TRBJ2-1; 8 positions agree with TRBD2. V shed 5 bases and J 3 bases; nucleotides not matched to a gene: 9. This CDR3 is built from 16 residues. Germline V gene sequence: CDR1 SEHNR, CDR2 FQNEAQ (reference sequence). This chain's CDR3 is CASSPRGGRLYNEQFF. CDR3 nucleotide sequence: TGTGCCAGCAGCCCCCGGGGCGGGAGGCTCTACAATGAGCAGTTCTTC.

This clonotype was counted only a few times. V is TRBV28 and J is TRBJ2-1; D gene ambiguous. This CDR3 comprises 14 residues. CDR1 is MDHEN and CDR2 is SYDVKM in the germline V gene. V lost 6 bases, J lost 0 bases, and 9 bases lay in between. The CDR3 sequence is CASSRRTSYNEQFF. CDR3 DNA sequence: TGTGCCAGCAGCCGCAGGACCTCCTACAATGAGCAGTTCTTC.

The CDR3 DNA reads TGTGCCAGCAGCTTACCCCCTGGGAACACTGAAGCTTTCTTT. As protein: CASSLPPGNTEAFF. J is TRBJ1-1 and V is TRBV7-2; no clear D. Between the trimmed V and J ends, which lost 2 bases and 1 base, there was a span of 8 bases. Germline-derived CDR1 and CDR2 are SGHTA and FQGNSA. There are 14 residues in the CDR3.

This clonotype turned up a few times. This chain connects TRBV28 to TRBJ1-2; D remains unclear. V was pared by 2 bases and J by 5 bases, with 15 bases between. The CDR3 sequence is 15 residues long. Germline CDR1 reads MDHEN; CDR2 reads SYDVKM. The CDR3 loop reads CASSLGDARGYGYTF. DNA for the CDR3: TGTGCCAGCAGTTTAGGAGACGCGCGGGGATATGGCTACACCTTC.